A selection of T cell receptor beta chains follows, all from one sample in a study of cytomegalovirus exposure and HLA in healthy donors. Profiling relied on immunoSEQ multiplex PCR, and the TCRdb table lists in-frame clones only, not all of them. The data contain under 200,000 clones, roughly 73% of them singletons. Sequenced: PBMCs. These receptors were collected from a woman in her forties in good health and CMV-seropositive. The CDR3 runs from the conserved cysteine through the conserved F or W. D genes are given only for firm matches. Not all rows give a size; the values are once, few, many and, for expanded clones, a class.

d_gene: TRBD2; abundance: .; j_gene: TRBJ2-1; v_gene: TRBV19; CDR3nt: TGTGCCAGTAGTATAGCGGGTTGGGCGGGAGGAGGCAATGAGCAGTTCTTC; CDR3aa: CASSIAGWAGGGNEQFF
d_gene: TRBD1; abundance: .; j_gene: TRBJ2-3; v_gene: TRBV7-9; CDR3nt: TGTGCCAGCAGCAGATGGACAGGAGATATACCCTACACAGATACGCAGTATTTT; CDR3aa: CASSRWTGDIPYTDTQYF
d_gene: TRBD2; abundance: .; j_gene: TRBJ2-1; v_gene: TRBV28; CDR3nt: TGTGCCAGCAGTGGACTAGCGGGTATTTACAATGAGCAGTTCTTC; CDR3aa: CASSGLAGIYNEQFF
d_gene: .; abundance: .; j_gene: TRBJ1-2; v_gene: TRBV4-3; CDR3nt: TGCGCCAGCAGCCTAGACAGGTTTAACTATGGCTACACCTTC; CDR3aa: CASSLDRFNYGYTF
d_gene: TRBD2; abundance: .; j_gene: TRBJ2-3; v_gene: TRBV6-4; CDR3nt: TGTGCCAGCAGTGCGGAGGGAGGGCTCACAGATACGCAGTATTTT; CDR3aa: CASSAEGGLTDTQYF
d_gene: .; abundance: .; j_gene: TRBJ2-3; v_gene: TRBV6-5; CDR3nt: TGTGCCAGCACCCGGAGAAGCGGCACAGATACGCAGTATTTT; CDR3aa: CASTRRSGTDTQYF
d_gene: .; abundance: .; j_gene: TRBJ2-1; v_gene: TRBV7-2; CDR3nt: TGTGCCAGCAGCTTATCTCAGCTAGACGTGCAGTTCTTC; CDR3aa: CASSLSQLDVQFF
d_gene: TRBD1; abundance: .; j_gene: TRBJ1-1; v_gene: TRBV18; CDR3nt: TGTGCCAGCTCACCTACCGGGACAGTGAACACTGAAGCTTTCTTT; CDR3aa: CASSPTGTVNTEAFF
d_gene: TRBD1; abundance: .; j_gene: TRBJ2-3; v_gene: TRBV5-4; CDR3nt: TGTGCCAGCAGCTTGATCCCGACAGGGCTTCCTCGCACAGATACGCAGTATTTT; CDR3aa: CASSLIPTGLPRTDTQYF
d_gene: .; abundance: .; j_gene: TRBJ2-3; v_gene: TRBV28; CDR3nt: TGTGCCAGCAGTTCCCCGAGCACAGATACGCAGTATTTT; CDR3aa: CASSSPSTDTQYF
d_gene: TRBD2; abundance: .; j_gene: TRBJ2-4; v_gene: TRBV4-1; CDR3nt: TGCGCCAGCAGCGTGCTAGCGGGAGGAGGAAACATTCAGTACTTC; CDR3aa: CASSVLAGGGNIQYF
d_gene: TRBD1; abundance: .; j_gene: TRBJ2-7; v_gene: TRBV4-1; CDR3nt: TGCGCCAGCAGCCAGACGACAGGGGCTTCCTACGAGCAGTACTTC; CDR3aa: CASSQTTGASYEQYF
d_gene: .; abundance: once; j_gene: TRBJ2-3; v_gene: TRBV15; CDR3nt: TGTGCCACCAGGGAATACAGGGACCGACGCGATACGCAGTATTTT; CDR3aa: CATREYRDRRDTQYF
d_gene: .; abundance: .; j_gene: TRBJ2-7; v_gene: TRBV5-1; CDR3nt: TGCGCCAGCAGCTTGGTACCCAACTCCGCGTGGAGCACCTACGAGCAGTACTTC; CDR3aa: CASSLVPNSAWSTYEQYF
d_gene: .; abundance: .; j_gene: TRBJ2-7; v_gene: TRBV4-2; CDR3nt: TGTGCCAGCAGCCAGCCCACTGAGGGAGGCGAGCAGTACTTC; CDR3aa: CASSQPTEGGEQYF
d_gene: .; abundance: .; j_gene: TRBJ2-1; v_gene: TRBV28; CDR3nt: TGTGCCAGCACTCTCCCGGGGGGCGTGAAGAATGAGCAGTTCTTC; CDR3aa: CASTLPGGVKNEQFF
d_gene: .; abundance: .; j_gene: TRBJ2-2; v_gene: TRBV7-6; CDR3nt: TGTGCCAGCGCAACAGCGGCCGGGGAGCTGTTTTTT; CDR3aa: CASATAAGELFF
d_gene: TRBD2; abundance: .; j_gene: TRBJ2-2; v_gene: TRBV27; CDR3nt: TGTGCCAGCAGACCGGGACTAGCGGTTACCGGGGAGCTGTTTTTT; CDR3aa: CASRPGLAVTGELFF
d_gene: .; abundance: .; j_gene: TRBJ2-3; v_gene: TRBV6-6; CDR3nt: TGTGCCAGCAGTTACGTGCGGGGCTCTAGCACAGATACGCAGTATTTT; CDR3aa: CASSYVRGSSTDTQYF
d_gene: .; abundance: once; j_gene: TRBJ2-6; v_gene: TRBV11-2; CDR3nt: TGTGCCAGCAGCTTCGGAGGCACTGGGGCCAACGTCCTGACTTTC; CDR3aa: CASSFGGTGANVLTF
d_gene: .; abundance: few; j_gene: TRBJ2-2; v_gene: TRBV28; CDR3nt: TGTGCCAGCAGTTTGGGCGGGAAGGGGCCCGGGGAGCTGTTTTTT; CDR3aa: CASSLGGKGPGELFF
d_gene: TRBD1; abundance: .; j_gene: TRBJ2-3; v_gene: TRBV19; CDR3nt: TGTGCCAGTAGTATATTGGGCAGGGGGCCAGATACGCAGTATTTT; CDR3aa: CASSILGRGPDTQYF
d_gene: .; abundance: once; j_gene: TRBJ1-3; v_gene: TRBV13; CDR3nt: TGTGCCAGCAGCTTAGACCGGGTCTCTGGAAACACCATATATTTT; CDR3aa: CASSLDRVSGNTIYF
d_gene: .; abundance: once; j_gene: TRBJ2-2; v_gene: TRBV28; CDR3nt: TGTGCCAGCAGTTCCTCAAGCGGACTCCGCTCCCGGGGCGGGGAGCTGTTTTTT; CDR3aa: CASSSSSGLRSRGGELFF
d_gene: .; abundance: .; j_gene: TRBJ1-2; v_gene: TRBV29-1; CDR3nt: TGCAGCGTGACAGCTAACTATGGCTACACCTTC; CDR3aa: CSVTANYGYTF
d_gene: TRBD2; abundance: .; j_gene: TRBJ2-1; v_gene: TRBV7-9; CDR3nt: TGTGCCAGCAGCCCGGGACTAGCGGATTACAATGAGCAGTTCTTC; CDR3aa: CASSPGLADYNEQFF
d_gene: .; abundance: .; j_gene: TRBJ2-1; v_gene: TRBV15; CDR3nt: TGTGCCACCAGCAGTCAAGGGGGTACCTACAATGAGCAGTTCTTC; CDR3aa: CATSSQGGTYNEQFF
d_gene: TRBD1; abundance: .; j_gene: TRBJ2-7; v_gene: TRBV28; CDR3nt: TGTGCCAGCAGTTTTGGGCTCGCCGGGATTACCTCTCCCGGGACAGGAGGGCCCTACGAGCAGTACTTC; CDR3aa: CASSFGLAGITSPGTGGPYEQYF
d_gene: TRBD2; abundance: .; j_gene: TRBJ2-5; v_gene: TRBV7-2; CDR3nt: TGTGCCAGCAACTCTGGCGGAGCGGGAATGGGGGAGACCCAGTACTTC; CDR3aa: CASNSGGAGMGETQYF
d_gene: TRBD1; abundance: .; j_gene: TRBJ1-6; v_gene: TRBV2; CDR3nt: TGTGCCAGCAGTACTCAGGGGGCCCCTAGTAATTCACCCCTCCACTTT; CDR3aa: CASSTQGAPSNSPLHF
d_gene: TRBD1; abundance: few; j_gene: TRBJ1-1; v_gene: TRBV29-1; CDR3nt: TGCAGCGTGCAGACAGGGGGGAACACTGAAGCTTTCTTT; CDR3aa: CSVQTGGNTEAFF
d_gene: TRBD1; abundance: .; j_gene: TRBJ2-3; v_gene: TRBV5-1; CDR3nt: TGCGCCAGCAGCCTGACAGGGGGCCTGGGAGATACGCAGTATTTT; CDR3aa: CASSLTGGLGDTQYF
d_gene: TRBD2; abundance: .; j_gene: TRBJ2-2; v_gene: TRBV6-5; CDR3nt: TGTGCCAGCAGTTACGGTAGCGGGAGTTGGACCGGGGAGCTGTTTTTT; CDR3aa: CASSYGSGSWTGELFF